The 7 T cell receptor beta chains presented below share a single source sample, sequenced in a study of CD8 T cells in ankylosing spondylitis. TCRdb reprocessed the 5' RACE reads via MiXCR and lists one record per CDR3 protein. The sample has about 250,000 distinct CDR3 sequences, 15% to 20% seen once. The sequencing input was blood, either unsorted or a sorted T cell fraction (not recorded which). These receptors came from a male donor with ankylosing spondylitis or in good health (not recorded which).

The chain is built from TRBV5-1 and TRBJ2-7, with D possibly being TRBD2 (6 bases). The CDR3 has 15 residues. CDR1 is SGHRS and CDR2 is YFSETQ in the germline V gene. With 1 base removed from V and 0 bases from J, the gap between germline ends came to 11 bases. The CDR3: CASSLFWDSSYEQYF. CDR3 in DNA: TGCGCCAGCAGCTTGTTTTGGGACTCCTCCTACGAGCAGTACTTC. The full variable domain, rest sourced from reference TRBV5-1 and TRBJ2-7, is KAGVTQTPRYLIKTRGQQVTLSCSPISGHRSVSWYQQTPGQGLQFLFEYFSETQRNKGNFPGRFSGRQFSNSRSEMNVSTLELGDSALYLCASSLFWDSSYEQYFGPGTRLTVT.

This clonotype was seen only a few times. The chain recombines TRBV3-1 with TRBJ2-3; D is unclear. V lost 5 bases to trimming and J lost 2 bases, with 8 bases between them. CDR1 and CDR2 (germline): LGHDT, YNNKEL (reference sequence). The CDR3 sequence is 13 residues long. CDR3 nucleotides: TGTGCCAGCAGCGAATATTCCACAGATACGCAGTATTTT. Encoded protein: CASSEYSTDTQYF.

The V and J genes are TRBV7-9 and TRBJ2-2; a weak D match, TRBD1 (5 bases). V was pared by 5 bases and J by 6 bases, with 13 bases between. The CDR3 consists of 14 residues. Germline loops: CDR1 SEHNR, CDR2 FQNEAQ (reference sequence). The CDR3 is CASSDTRVPGELFF. Here the CDR3 DNA reads TGTGCCAGCAGCGACACCAGGGTTCCCGGGGAGCTGTTTTTT.

This clonotype was seen more than once but under ten times. J is TRBJ2-2 and V is TRBV7-9, with D perhaps TRBD2 (5 bases). Germline V CDR1 and CDR2: SEHNR, FQNEAQ (reference sequence). This CDR3 spans 16 amino acids. Trimming pared 5 bases from V and 6 bases from J, leaving 19 bases between. The CDR3 nucleotides read TGTGCCAGCAGCCCCGCGGACTTTACAAGGTCCGGGGAGCTGTTTTTT. Protein product: CASSPADFTRSGELFF.

There are a few counts of this clonotype. The chain recombines TRBV9 with TRBJ2-1; TRBD2 matches 8 bases. V trimming: 4 bases; J trimming: 4 bases; junction bases outside the gene matches: 7. This CDR3 has 15 residues. The V gene's germline CDR1 is SGDLS and CDR2 YYNGEE. The CDR3 nucleotides read TGTGCCAGCAGCCCCCCGGGAGGGCTGTACAATGAGCAGTTCTTC. Its translation: CASSPPGGLYNEQFF. Combining the CDR3 with reference TRBV9 and TRBJ2-1 gives the whole variable domain DSGVTQTPKHLITATGQRVTLRCSPRSGDLSVYWYQQSLDQGLQFLIQYYNGEERAKGNILERFSAQQFPDLHSELNLSSLELGDSALYFCASSPPGGLYNEQFFGPGTRLTVL.

DNA of the CDR3: TGCGCCAGCAGCCCAGCGGGACTGTCCTACAATGAGCAGTTCTTC. Its translation: CASSPAGLSYNEQFF. V is TRBV4-1 and J is TRBJ2-1; 7 nucleotides align to TRBD2. The V segment lost 4 bases and the J segment 1 base; nucleotides outside the gene matches: 4. Germline CDR1 MGHRA, CDR2 YSYEKL. CDR3 size: 15 residues.

This chain uses TRBV6-5 with TRBJ1-4; unclear D gene. This CDR3 contains 15 residues. Germline V CDR1 and CDR2: MNHEY, SVGAGI. Deletions cut 0 bases from V and 7 bases from J, with 12 bases between. CDR3 loop: CASSYSFLGGEKLFF. The CDR3 nucleotides read TGTGCCAGCAGTTACTCGTTTCTGGGTGGTGAAAAACTGTTTTTT.